Below, 10 T cell receptor beta chains from the same sample are listed, as sequenced in a study of neurological immune-mediated disorders. The time point denotes: technical triplicate 1. TCRdb used MiXCR to reprocess the 5' RACE reads, holding one entry per CDR3 protein. The table has fewer than 45,000 distinct CDR3 sequences, 8.5% to 14% seen once. The specimen sequenced was PBMCs. Receptors were obtained from a man aged 55 to 70 with HTLV-1-associated myelopathy (HAM/TSP).

This clonotype was detected many times. The V gene is TRBV5-1, the J gene TRBJ2-3, with D maybe TRBD2 (6 bases). The V and J ends lost 4 bases and 6 bases respectively, with 9 bases between them. Looked up from germline, CDR1 is SGHRS and CDR2 is YFSETQ. The CDR3 has 12 amino acids. This CDR3 is CASSRGRDTQYF. The CDR3, as DNA: TGCGCCAGCAGCCGGGGGAGGGATACGCAGTATTTT.

This clonotype was detected many times. This chain uses TRBV10-2 with TRBJ2-7, with D hard to call. Germline values: CDR1 WSHSY, CDR2 SAAADI. CDR3 length: 11 residues. V shed 2 bases and J shed 6 bases, with 5 bases lying between them. The chain's CDR3 is CASSEGREQYF. DNA of the CDR3: TGCGCCAGCAGTGAGGGTCGCGAGCAGTACTTC.

This clonotype was counted ten times or more. J is TRBJ1-4 and V is TRBV5-1; a possible D gene is TRBD1 (5 bases). Germline V gene lookup returns CDR1 SGHRS and CDR2 YFSETQ. V was clipped by 3 bases and J by 8 bases, with 17 bases between them. CDR3 size: 15 residues. This CDR3 reads CASSSGAGLDEKLFF. The DNA of the CDR3 is TGCGCCAGCAGCTCCGGGGCAGGGTTAGACGAAAAACTGTTTTTT.

The gene calls are TRBV5-1 and TRBJ1-2; D is possibly TRBD1 (5 bases). There are 15 residues in the CDR3. Trimming pared 4 bases from V and 10 bases from J, leaving 23 bases between. Germline values: CDR1 SGHRS, CDR2 YFSETQ. For the CDR3, the DNA is TGCGCCAGCAGCCCCGGCCGACAGTCACAAAGTGCCTACACCTTC. Encoded protein: CASSPGRQSQSAYTF.

This clonotype was observed many times. The V gene is TRBV27, the J gene TRBJ1-5; maybe TRBD1 (5 bases). V lost 3 bases and J lost 4, with 13 bases in between. CDR3 length: 15 residues. Per germline, CDR1 MNHEY and CDR2 SMNVEV (reference sequence). CDR3 in DNA: TGTGCCAGCAGTTTGGGGGGGGGTGGAAATCAGCCCCAGCATTTT. Translating it yields CASSLGGGGNQPQHF.

The sample holds many counts of this clonotype. The rearrangement joins TRBV5-5 to TRBJ1-1; D call uncertain. Germline V gene data show CDR1 as SGHKS and CDR2 as YYEKEE (reference sequence). V was shortened by 5 bases and J by 1 base, with 9 bases between the two germline ends. The CDR3 runs 13 residues. The CDR3 here is CASSIATNTEAFF. The DNA for the CDR3 is TGTGCCAGCAGTATAGCCACGAACACTGAAGCTTTCTTT.

By share, this clonotype counts as medium-sized. The chain recombines TRBV20-1 with TRBJ2-7; TRBD2 agrees at 12 bases. The length of the CDR3 is 16 residues. Trimming took 6 bases from V and 4 from J; bases not matched to a gene: 13. Germline V CDR1 and CDR2: DFQATT, SNEGSKA (reference sequence). This CDR3 is CSAGELGTSGRYEQYF. The CDR3 bases are TGCAGTGCCGGGGAGTTAGGAACTAGCGGGAGGTACGAGCAGTACTTC.

This clonotype was seen a single time. One end of the junction is discordant with germline, which a read error may explain. The chain carries TRBV5-1 and TRBJ2-6, with D unclear. There are 18 residues in the CDR3. Germline-derived CDR1 and CDR2 are SGHRS and YFSETQ. CDR3 region: CASSVGGGEFSWANILTF. CDR3 DNA sequence: TGCGCCAGCAGCGTTGGTGGTGGGGAATTCTCTTGGGCCAACATCCTGACTTTC.

This clonotype has at least ten counts. The chain joins TRBV5-8 to TRBJ1-5; a possible D gene is TRBD1 (6 bases). This CDR3 contains 13 residues. V was cut by 8 bases and J by 6 bases, with 15 bases left in between. Germline CDR1 is SGHTS and CDR2 is YDEGEE. The CDR3 DNA reads as TGTGCCAGTGGCCGAGGGGGGTCTCAGCCCCAGCATTTT. It is translated as CASGRGGSQPQHF. The full variable domain, its missing parts supplied by reference TRBV5-8 and TRBJ1-5, is EAGVTQSPTHLIKTRGQQATLRCSPISGHTSVYWYQQALGLGLQFLLWYDEGEERNRGNFPPRFSGRQFPNYSSELNVNALELEDSALYLCASGRGGSQPQHFGDGTRLSIL.

This chain joins TRBV9 and TRBJ1-1; a weak D match, TRBD1 (5 bases). Trimming stripped 4 bases from V and 11 bases from J, with 18 bases between. The CDR3 covers 13 residues. CDR1 and CDR2 from the germline V gene are SGDLS and YYNGEE. DNA of the CDR3: TGTGCCAGCAGCCCCTCGGGGGGGGTTGAGGCTTTCTTT. Encoded protein: CASSPSGGVEAFF.